Shown below are 22 T cell receptor beta chains from a single sample sequenced in a study of T cell clonality in common variable immunodeficiency. Study observations and caveats: Reportedly, TCR beta sequences from common variable immunodeficiency showed fewer deletions and N-nucleotide insertions.

Generated by immunoSEQ multiplex PCR, the TCRdb table keeps only in-frame clones and is missing some. The repertoire consists of about 20,000 clones, none detected only once. The antigens for these receptors are not known. Sequencing was done on a sample of peripheral blood mononuclear cells. These receptors were taken from a human donor with common variable immunodeficiency.

This clone was counted only a few times. The CDR3 end is not reached by the read, which stops 3 residues before it; the germline J gene fills it in. The chain carries TRBV5-1 and TRBJ1-1; TRBD1 matches 7 bases. The length of the CDR3 is 14 residues. V shed 5 bases, J shed 0 bases, and the junction held 4 bases outside the gene matches. The germline gives CDR1 SGHRS, CDR2 YFSETQ. The CDR3 loop reads CASRGGQVNTEAFF. CDR3 DNA (partial): TGCGCCAGCAGGGGCGGACAGGTGAACACTGAA.

This clone turned up a few times. The CDR3 goes on 3 residues after the read ends, and that part is filled in from the germline J gene. The chain couples TRBV2 to TRBJ2-7; 7 bases fit TRBD1. CDR1 SNHLY and CDR2 FYNNEI come from the germline V gene. The CDR3 length is 15 residues. J gave up 0 bases and V 6 bases, and 8 bases lay outside the gene matches. CDR3 DNA (partial): TGTGCCAGCAGATCCAACAGGGGAAGCTCCTACGAG. It yields the protein CASRSNRGSSYE. The entire CDR3 protein reads CASRSNRGSSYEQYF.

This clone has only a few counts. The CDR3 end is not reached by the read, which stops 3 residues before it; the germline J gene fills it in. The rearrangement joins TRBV6-1 to TRBJ2-1; perhaps TRBD2 as D (5 bases). Trimming left V 2 bases short and J 0 bases short, with 11 bases between. Per germline, CDR1 MNHNS and CDR2 SASEGT. The CDR3 has 16 amino acids. CDR3 DNA (partial): TGTGCCAGCAGTGAACGAGGGTTGAACTCCTACAATGAG. Translated, it gives CASSERGLNSYNE. The CDR3, in full, reads CASSERGLNSYNEQFF.

A word on this clone: The DNA ends 3 residues before the CDR3 does, and the rest of the CDR3 is filled in from the germline J gene. The chain is built from TRBV7-9 and TRBJ1-4; D call uncertain. Germline CDR1 is SEHNR and CDR2 is FQNEAQ (reference sequence). V was trimmed by 3 bases and J by 7 bases, leaving 12 bases between them. CDR3 length: 14 amino acids. The CDR3 bases that were read are TGTGCCAGCAGCTTCGGGGAGGTTGGTGAAAAA. Amino acid sequence: CASSFGEVGEK. The complete CDR3 sequence is CASSFGEVGEKLFF.

This clone has at least ten counts. The read falls 3 residues short of the CDR3 end, and the missing part is taken from the germline J gene. This chain connects TRBV18 to TRBJ1-1; the D gene is possibly TRBD1 (5 bases). The ends were cut back, 3 bases at V and 4 bases at J, with 12 bases in the middle. This CDR3 comprises 14 residues. Germline lookup yields CDR1 KGHSH and CDR2 LQKENI. The DNA read from the CDR3 is TGTGCCAGCTCACCGGGGCAACGGCCCACTGAA. As protein: CASSPGQRPTE. The whole CDR3 sequence is CASSPGQRPTEAFF.

This clone appeared a few times. CDR3 in amino acids: CSAIANPGRTDTQYF. CDR3 DNA, as far as it was read: TGCAGTGCTATCGCTAACCCAGGGCGCACAGATACG. The V and J genes are TRBV20-1 and TRBJ2-3; D possibly corresponds to TRBD1 (5 bases). Read sequence stops 3 residues before the CDR3 end, and the germline J gene provides the missing end. Looked up from germline, CDR1 is DFQATT and CDR2 is SNEGSKA (reference sequence). The CDR3 has 15 residues. The V gene lost 4 bases and the J gene lost 1 base, with 15 bases spanning the gap.

This clone has at least ten counts. The read is 3 residues too short to cover the CDR3 end, so that end is filled in from the germline J gene. V gene TRBV20-1 combines with J gene TRBJ2-1; the match to TRBD2 covers 11 bases. CDR1 is DFQATT and CDR2 is SNEGSKA in the germline V gene (reference sequence). V was clipped by 2 bases and J by 2 bases; unmatched bases: 14. This CDR3 is 19 amino acids long. CDR3 protein: CSARTVAGGLSGTYNEQFF. CDR3 DNA, as far as it was read: TGCAGTGCTAGAACGGTAGCGGGGGGGCTAAGCGGGACCTACAATGAG.

As to this clone: Read sequence stops 3 residues before the CDR3 end, and the germline J gene provides the missing end. The genes are TRBV10-3 and TRBJ2-5, with D maybe TRBD1 (6 bases). Trimming removed 6 bases from V and 2 bases from J, with 10 bases in between. This CDR3 is 13 amino acids long. Germline CDR1 and CDR2: ENHRY and SYGVKD. The sequenced part of the CDR3 DNA is TGTGCCATCAGACAGGGCGGTCAAGAGACC. Translated, it gives CAIRQGGQET. The whole CDR3 is CAIRQGGQETQYF.

This clone occurred many times. With the read ending 3 residues before the CDR3 end, the germline J gene is used to fill in that end. This sequence joins TRBV18 and TRBJ1-2, with D possibly matching TRBD1 (6 bases). CDR3 length equals 13 residues. The germline V gene has CDR1 KGHSH and CDR2 LQKENI. The V gene lost 6 bases and the J gene lost 2 bases, with 10 bases spanning the gap. CDR3 DNA, as far as it was read: TGTGCCAGCTCGGCCGGGACAAACTATGGC. Translating it yields CASSAGTNYG. The whole CDR3 protein is CASSAGTNYGYTF.

This clone has more than one count but fewer than ten. The read comes to an end 3 residues before the CDR3 does, leaving the germline J gene to fill in the end. The rearrangement joins TRBV7-2 to TRBJ1-5; no reliable D call. The germline V and J ends were trimmed by 4 bases and 7 bases, with 17 bases remaining between them. This CDR3 has 15 amino acids. Per germline, CDR1 SGHTA and CDR2 FQGNSA. CDR3 DNA, as far as it was read: TGTGCCAGCAGCTCGTTAGCGACACTGAGGCAGCCC. Translation: CASSSLATLRQP. The entire CDR3 sequence reads CASSSLATLRQPQHF.

On this clone itself: The DNA ends 3 residues before the CDR3 does, and the rest of the CDR3 is filled in from the germline J gene. The chain joins TRBV19 to TRBJ2-5; 12 positions agree with TRBD2. This CDR3 is built from 16 residues. Germline V lookup: CDR1 LNHDA, CDR2 SQIVND (reference sequence). V lost 2 bases and J lost 4; bases outside the gene matches: 5. The sequenced CDR3 bases are TGTGCCAGTAGTATAACTAGCGGGAGGTCCGGAGAGACC. Its protein product is CASSITSGRSGET. The full CDR3 is CASSITSGRSGETQYF. Based on the CDR3 plus reference TRBV19 and TRBJ2-5, the full variable domain is DGGITQSPKYLFRKEGQNVTLSCEQNLNHDAMYWYRQDPGQGLRLIYYSQIVNDFQKGDIAEGYSVSREKKESFPLTVTSAQKNPTAFYLCASSITSGRSGETQYFGPGTRLLVL.

This clone has more than one count but fewer than ten. With the read ending 3 residues before the CDR3 end, the germline J gene is used to fill in that end. The gene calls are TRBV6-1 and TRBJ2-5; possibly TRBD2 for D (6 bases). Germline loops: CDR1 MNHNS, CDR2 SASEGT. V was pared by 2 bases and J by 5 bases, with 12 bases between. The CDR3 contains 14 residues. The CDR3 DNA, read in part, is TGTGCCAGCAGTGAACCGGGACTGGGGGAGACC. It is translated as CASSEPGLGET. The full CDR3 sequence reads CASSEPGLGETQYF.

A remark on this clone: The read terminates 3 residues ahead of where the CDR3 ends, so the germline J gene completes it. The chain uses TRBV2 and TRBJ1-4, with D perhaps matching TRBD1 (6 bases). The V gene's germline CDR1 is SNHLY and CDR2 FYNNEI. Deletions cut 6 bases from V and 7 bases from J, with 18 bases between. This CDR3 contains 15 residues. CDR3 sequence reads: CASSLVNRVGEKLFF. The covered CDR3 bases are TGTGCCAGCAGCCTGGTAAACAGGGTTGGTGAAAAA.

This clone was picked up many times. The read finishes 3 residues shy of the CDR3 end, and the germline J gene is used to complete it. V is TRBV23-1 and J is TRBJ2-3; 8 bases are shared with TRBD2. TRBV23-1 carries the ORF label, with uncertain function. The CDR3 runs to 17 residues. Trimming removed 11 bases from V and 0 bases from J; junction bases left unmatched: 16. The CDR3 spells CAARPGAGASSTDTQYF. CDR3 DNA (partial): TGCGCCGCCCGGCCGGGAGCGGGGGCGTCTAGCACAGATACG.

This clone has more than one count but fewer than ten. The read falls 3 residues short of the CDR3 end, and the missing part is taken from the germline J gene. The chain carries TRBV7-6 and TRBJ2-5; 11 positions match TRBD2. Germline V CDR1 and CDR2: SGHVS, FNYEAQ. Germline trimming cut 0 bases from V and 3 bases from J; bases unmatched to any gene: 9. The CDR3 covers 18 residues. The CDR3 loop is CASSLAGLAGGQEETQYF. CDR3 DNA, as far as it was read: TGTGCCAGCAGCTTAGCGGGGCTAGCGGGGGGCCAAGAAGAGACC.

Points on this clone: The read falls 3 residues short of the CDR3 end, and the missing part is taken from the germline J gene. The chain carries TRBV5-6 and TRBJ1-1, with TRBD1 identical over 8 bases. Germline V gene sequence: CDR1 SGHDT, CDR2 YYEEEE. The trim removed 2 bases at V and 6 bases at J, leaving 9 bases unmatched. The CDR3 runs to 15 residues. The CDR3 loop reads CASSFGDRPIAEAFF. The sequenced part of the CDR3 DNA is TGTGCCAGCAGCTTTGGGGACAGGCCGATAGCTGAA.

This clone has only a few counts. The read terminates 3 residues ahead of where the CDR3 ends, so the germline J gene completes it. The rearrangement links TRBV20-1 to TRBJ1-6, with 9 bases lining up with TRBD1. With 6 bases clipped from V and 0 bases from J, the junction kept 6 bases outside the gene matches. Germline assignment: CDR1 DFQATT and CDR2 SNEGSKA (reference sequence). This CDR3 has 16 residues. The CDR3 loop is CSADRGSSSYNSPLHF. The CDR3 bases that were read are TGCAGTGCGGACAGGGGATCTAGCTCCTATAATTCACCC.

This clone was found a few times. The read terminates 3 residues before the CDR3 end, so the remaining end is supplied by the germline J gene. The chain links TRBV18 to TRBJ2-5, with 10 bases matching TRBD1. CDR1 is KGHSH, CDR2 LQKENI, per germline. V shed 0 bases and J 5 bases; nucleotides not matched to a gene: 6. CDR3 length: 16 residues. CDR3 DNA, as far as it was read: TGTGCCAGCTCACCACCCCGACAGGGGGCGTTTGAGACC. Encoded protein: CASSPPRQGAFET. The complete CDR3 protein is CASSPPRQGAFETQYF.

The sample holds many counts of this clone. The read ends 3 residues before the CDR3 terminus; that terminus is restored from the germline J gene. This chain links TRBV5-1 with TRBJ2-2, with 7 positions matching TRBD1. This CDR3 spans 12 amino acids. The germline V gene encodes CDR1 SGHRS and CDR2 YFSETQ. CDR3 DNA, as far as it was read: TGCGCCAGCAGCTTCTCGGGACAGCGG. Amino acids: CASSFSGQR. The full CDR3 protein is CASSFSGQRLFF.

This clone has at least ten counts. Partial CDR3 DNA: TGCAGCGTTGAACAGGGGGCCGACTATGAA. Amino acids: CSVEQGADYE. The complete CDR3 reads CSVEQGADYEAFF. This chain joins TRBV29-1 and TRBJ1-1; TRBD1 matches at 8 bases. The read ends 3 residues early relative to the CDR3; the germline J gene fills the gap. Trimming removed 2 bases from V and 7 bases from J; junction bases left unmatched: 6. The germline V gene encodes CDR1 SQVTM and CDR2 ANQGSEA. The CDR3 extends over 13 amino acids.

Regarding this clone: The read finishes 3 residues shy of the CDR3 end, and the germline J gene is used to complete it. V gene TRBV6-1 combines with J gene TRBJ1-6; tentatively, D is TRBD1 (6 bases). Trimming pared 2 bases from V and 0 bases from J, leaving 11 bases between. This CDR3 spans 17 amino acids. Germline CDR1 and CDR2: MNHNS and SASEGT. The covered CDR3 bases are TGTGCCAGCAGTGAACAGGGGCAGAGCTCCTATAATTCACCC. It specifies CASSEQGQSSYNSP. The full CDR3 is CASSEQGQSSYNSPLHF.

This clone has ten or more counts. The CDR3 end lies 3 residues beyond the end of the read and is filled in from the germline J gene. The genes are TRBV20-1 and TRBJ2-5; possibly TRBD2 for D (6 bases). The CDR3 totals 12 residues. The V and J ends lost 5 bases and 5 bases respectively, with 12 bases between them. CDR1 is DFQATT, CDR2 SNEGSKA, per germline (reference sequence). Here the CDR3 reads CSAGTVAETQYF. The CDR3 bases that were read are TGCAGTGCTGGGACTGTCGCGGAGACC.